This T cell receptor (beta chain) comes out of a study of PD-1 blockade in classical Hodgkin lymphoma. General observations from the study: Healthy donors were reported to have higher baseline TCR diversity than newly diagnosed patients.

Assay used: immunoSEQ multiplex PCR; TCRdb lists only in-frame clones, some missing. The sample includes 4,000 to 5,500 clones, approximately 68% of them seen just once. Trimming pared 2 bases from V and 4 bases from J, leaving 16 bases between. Per the germline V gene, CDR1 is SGHDT and CDR2 is YYEEEE. The CDR3 spans 15 residues. Time point reported: cycle 4 day 1 (C4D1), after less than 7 weeks of nivolumab. Exposure to brentuximab vedotin varied, and each patient had relapsed following autologous stem cell transplantation. Through magnetic negative selection, CD8+ T cells were separated from PBMCs that had been thawed. In regard to this clone: Its antigen is as yet unknown.

This chain links TRBV5-6 with TRBJ2-7, with a weak D call TRBD2 (7 bases). The material was CD8+ T cells from blood, obtained before the fourth cycle of nivolumab. This clonotype was sampled from a human donor with classical Hodgkin lymphoma. CDR3 amino acids: CASSFGGLVGYEQYF. CDR3 sequence (DNA): TGTGCCAGCAGCTTCGGGGGGCTAGTGGGATACGAGCAGTACTTC.